These 15 T cell receptor beta chains were all obtained from the same sample, sequenced in a study of regulatory T cells in long-lasting Graves disease. Time point noted: newly diagnosed GD, antithyroid drugs for less than 3 months. The TCR library was prepared using RNA isolated from PBMCs. The TCR beta library used iRepertoire HTBI primers with Arm-PCR amplification of CDR3. TCRdb re-derived calls from the multiplex PCR reads in MiXCR, one entry per CDR3 protein. The sample includes around 320,000 distinct CDR3 sequences, roughly a sixth seen only once; the top ten take just under 30%. The sample also formed part of further work on T cells in Graves' hyperthyroidism and ophthalmopathy.

The source material was peripheral blood mononuclear cells (PBMCs), sampled at new diagnosis, from a patient treated with antithyroid drugs. Every receptor here comes from a man aged 40-50 years with Graves disease.

This clonotype was found many times. This sequence joins TRBV7-9 and TRBJ2-7; 10 nucleotides line up with TRBD1. V was pared by 5 bases and J by 2 bases, with 9 bases of the junction left unmatched. CDR1 and CDR2 from the germline V gene are SEHNR and FQNEAQ (reference sequence). This CDR3 spans 16 amino acids. The CDR3 sequence is CASSPADRGRPYEQYF. DNA of the CDR3: TGTGCCAGCAGCCCAGCCGACAGGGGGCGTCCCTACGAGCAGTACTTC.

This clonotype has just a few counts. The J gene is TRBJ2-7, the V gene TRBV20-1; 13 bases map to TRBD2. The germline gives CDR1 DFQATT, CDR2 SNEGSKA (reference sequence). J was trimmed by 2 bases and V by 6 bases; bases with no gene match: 4. The CDR3 is 14 residues long. CDR3 in amino acids: CSAHTSGGAYEQYF. The CDR3 nucleotides read TGCAGTGCCCACACTAGCGGGGGGGCCTACGAGCAGTACTTC.

This clonotype was found many times. The V call is TRBV24-1, the J call TRBJ1-1; D is possibly TRBD1 (5 bases). Looked up from germline, CDR1 is KGHDR and CDR2 is SFDVKD. With 3 bases removed from V and 4 bases from J, the gap between germline ends came to 14 bases. This CDR3 is built from 15 residues. The CDR3 region has the DNA TGTGCCACCAGTGATACCCAGGGCCCCAGCACTGAAGCTTTCTTT. This gives the protein CATSDTQGPSTEAFF.

This clonotype turned up a few times. J is TRBJ1-5 and V is TRBV13; D is possibly TRBD1 (5 bases). Deletions cut 0 bases from V and 7 bases from J, with 13 bases between. This CDR3 has 15 residues. Germline values: CDR1 PRHDT, CDR2 FYEKMQ (reference sequence). The CDR3 loop is CASSLGGGGGQPQHF. The CDR3 DNA reads TGTGCCAGCAGCTTAGGCGGGGGTGGCGGACAGCCCCAGCATTTT. Together with reference TRBV13 and TRBJ1-5, the CDR3 gives the full variable domain: AAGVIQSPRHLIKEKRETATLKCYPIPRHDTVYWYQQGPGQDPQFLISFYEKMQSDKGSIPDRFSAQQFSDYHSELNMSSLELGDSALYFCASSLGGGGGQPQHFGDGTRLSIL.

The genes are TRBV29-1 and TRBJ2-3, with 8 nucleotides matching TRBD1. V lost 6 bases, J lost 2 bases, and 7 bases stayed unmatched. CDR1 is SQVTM, CDR2 ANQGSEA, per germline. The CDR3 contains 14 residues. CDR3 region: CSVHRTGYTDTQYF. As DNA, the CDR3 is TGCAGCGTCCACCGGACAGGGTACACAGATACGCAGTATTTT.

A word on this clonotype: Because the CDR3's place on the DNA is in doubt, the DNA is left out and the CDR3 is given as listed by TCRdb. The chain carries TRBV29-1 and TRBJ1-6; the table's D gene call, TRBD1, was not cross checked with the DNA. CDR1 and CDR2 (germline): SQVTM, ANQGSEA. The CDR3 is 22 residues long, counting both termini. CDR3 region: CSVGVGAYEQYFGPGYNSPLHF.

The sample holds many counts of this clonotype. This rearrangement joins TRBV28 to TRBJ1-1; D ambiguous. Germline-derived CDR1 and CDR2 are MDHEN and SYDVKM. V dropped 2 bases and J dropped 5 bases, with 12 bases sitting between them. This CDR3 region has 14 residues. In DNA form, the CDR3 reads TGTGCCAGCAGTTTAATAGGGATACGTACTGAAGCTTTCTTT. It translates to CASSLIGIRTEAFF.

This clonotype was counted ten times or more. This rearrangement joins TRBV18 to TRBJ2-5, with D perhaps TRBD1 (6 bases). CDR1 and CDR2 from the germline V gene are KGHSH and LQKENI. The V gene lost 0 bases and the J gene lost 1 base, with 9 bases spanning the gap. The CDR3 covers 15 residues. CDR3 amino acids: CASSPPSRGQETQYF. CDR3 DNA sequence: TGTGCCAGCTCACCACCCAGCAGGGGCCAAGAGACCCAGTACTTC.

This clonotype was seen ten or more times. The chain is built from TRBV7-2 and TRBJ2-1; TRBD2 matches at 8 bases. Germline-derived CDR1 and CDR2 are SGHTA and FQGNSA. V shed 6 bases and J 6 bases; nucleotides not matched to a gene: 7. This CDR3 is built from 14 residues. The CDR3 region has the DNA TGTGCCAGCAGGCTAGCGGGTCGTTCCAATGAGCAGTTCTTC. Translated, it gives CASRLAGRSNEQFF.

This chain links TRBV11-2 with TRBJ1-1; 9 nucleotides match TRBD1. V was pared by 4 bases and J by 7 bases, with 4 bases of the junction left unmatched. The germline V gene has CDR1 SGHAT and CDR2 FQNNGV. CDR3 length: 13 residues. The CDR3 DNA follows: TGTGCCAGCAGCTGGGACAGGGCCTATGAAGCTTTCTTT. This codes for CASSWDRAYEAFF.

CDR3 bases: TGTGCCAGCAGCCGGGACAGGGGGTCAGACGGGCAGTACTTC. It yields the protein CASSRDRGSDGQYF. This chain connects TRBV2 to TRBJ2-7; 11 bases match TRBD1. The CDR3 has 14 amino acids. V gave up 6 bases and J gave up 9 bases; unmatched junction bases: 10. CDR1 is SNHLY and CDR2 is FYNNEI in the germline V gene. The full variable domain, completed using reference TRBV2 and TRBJ2-7, is EPEVTQTPSHQVTQMGQEVILRCVPISNHLYFYWYRQILGQKVEFLVSFYNNEISEKSEIFDDQFSVERPDGSNFTLKIRSTKLEDSAMYFCASSRDRGSDGQYFGPGTRLTVT.

This clonotype showed up just a few times. The rearrangement uses TRBV27 and TRBJ1-1, with D perhaps TRBD1 (5 bases). The CDR3 runs 18 residues. V lost 0 bases, J lost 3 bases, and 20 bases lay in between. The germline gives CDR1 MNHEY, CDR2 SMNVEV (reference sequence). CDR3 in amino acids: CASSLSGTLAGWDTEAFF. CDR3 DNA: TGTGCCAGCAGTTTATCGGGGACTTTAGCGGGCTGGGACACTGAAGCTTTCTTT.

At least ten counts were recorded for this clonotype. The V gene is TRBV5-1, the J gene TRBJ1-1, with D perhaps TRBD1 (6 bases). The germline V gene encodes CDR1 SGHRS and CDR2 YFSETQ. Trimming removed 4 bases at V and 5 bases at J, with 9 bases between. This CDR3 has 12 residues. CDR3 loop: CASSPGQTEAFF. In DNA form, the CDR3 reads TGCGCCAGCAGCCCTGGACAGACTGAAGCTTTCTTT. Full variable domain (remainder filled in from reference TRBV5-1 and TRBJ1-1): KAGVTQTPRYLIKTRGQQVTLSCSPISGHRSVSWYQQTPGQGLQFLFEYFSETQRNKGNFPGRFSGRQFSNSRSEMNVSTLELGDSALYLCASSPGQTEAFFGQGTRLTVV.

This clonotype was counted at least ten times. V is TRBV6-1 and J is TRBJ2-7; tentatively, D is TRBD2 (7 bases). The germline V gene has CDR1 MNHNS and CDR2 SASEGT. V was cut by 7 bases and J by 7 bases, with 17 bases left in between. The CDR3 covers 13 residues. CDR3 coding DNA: TGTGCCAGCACCTTGGGGGGGGCGAGGGAGCAGTACTTC. Its protein is CASTLGGAREQYF.

This clonotype was recorded at least ten times. An end of the junction does not agree with germline; a read error may underlie this. The chain combines TRBV5-1 with TRBJ1-5, with D unclear. The germline V gene encodes CDR1 SGHRS and CDR2 YFSETQ. The CDR3 sequence is 18 residues long. The DNA for the CDR3 is TGTGCCAGCAGCTTAGACGGCGGGCCTATGTCACGCAATCAGCCCCAGCATTTT. Protein sequence: CASSLDGGPMSRNQPQHF.